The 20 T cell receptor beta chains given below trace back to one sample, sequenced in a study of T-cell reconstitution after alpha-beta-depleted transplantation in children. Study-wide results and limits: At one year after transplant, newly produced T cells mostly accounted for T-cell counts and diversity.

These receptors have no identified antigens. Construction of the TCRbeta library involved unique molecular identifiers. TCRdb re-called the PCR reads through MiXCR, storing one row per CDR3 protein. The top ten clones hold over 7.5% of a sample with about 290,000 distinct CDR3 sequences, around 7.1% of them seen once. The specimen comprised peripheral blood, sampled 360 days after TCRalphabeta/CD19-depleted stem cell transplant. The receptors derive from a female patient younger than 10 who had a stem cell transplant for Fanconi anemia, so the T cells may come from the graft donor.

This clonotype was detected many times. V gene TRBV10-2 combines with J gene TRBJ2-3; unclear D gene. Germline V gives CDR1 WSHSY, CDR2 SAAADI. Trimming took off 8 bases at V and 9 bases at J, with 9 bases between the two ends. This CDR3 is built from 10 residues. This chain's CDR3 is CASYGETQYF. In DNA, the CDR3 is TGCGCCAGCTACGGAGAAACGCAGTATTTT.

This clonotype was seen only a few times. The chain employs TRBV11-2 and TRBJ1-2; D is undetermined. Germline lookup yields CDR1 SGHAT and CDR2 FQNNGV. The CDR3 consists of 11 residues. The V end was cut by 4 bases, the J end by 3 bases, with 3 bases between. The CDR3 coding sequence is TGTGCCAGCAGCTCCTACTATGGCTACACCTTC. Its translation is CASSSYYGYTF.

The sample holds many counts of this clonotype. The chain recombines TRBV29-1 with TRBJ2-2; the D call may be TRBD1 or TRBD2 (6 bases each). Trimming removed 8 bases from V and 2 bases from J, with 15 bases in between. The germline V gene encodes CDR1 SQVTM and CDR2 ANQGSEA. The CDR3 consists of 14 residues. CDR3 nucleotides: TGCAGCATAAGGGGGGACGGTAACACCGGGGAGCTGTTTTTT. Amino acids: CSIRGDGNTGELFF.

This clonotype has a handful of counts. CDR3 coding DNA: TGTGCCAGCAGTGCCCGAGCCGGGACCAGTGGGGAGACCCAGTACTTC. The encoded protein is CASSARAGTSGETQYF. This chain links TRBV25-1 with TRBJ2-5; tentatively, D is TRBD1 or TRBD2 (5 bases each). V was cut by 4 bases and J by 5 bases, with 20 bases left in between. CDR3 length: 16 amino acids. In germline, CDR1 is MGHDK, CDR2 SYGVNS.

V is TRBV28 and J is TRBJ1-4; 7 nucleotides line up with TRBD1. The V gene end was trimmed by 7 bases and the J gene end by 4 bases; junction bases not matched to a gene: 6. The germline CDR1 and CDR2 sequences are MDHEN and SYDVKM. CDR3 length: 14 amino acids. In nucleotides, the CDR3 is TGTGCCAGCAACCACAGGGGTCTTAATGAAAAACTGTTTTTT. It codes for CASNHRGLNEKLFF. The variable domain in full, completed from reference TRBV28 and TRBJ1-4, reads DVKVTQSSRYLVKRTGEKVFLECVQDMDHENMFWYRQDPGLGLRLIYFSYDVKMKEKGDIPEGYSVSREKKERFSLILESASTNQTSMYLCASNHRGLNEKLFFGSGTQLSVL.

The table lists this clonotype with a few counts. CDR3 DNA sequence: TGTGCCAGCAGCTTAGCCCCGGGGAGTGAAAAACTGTTTTTT. Translated: CASSLAPGSEKLFF. The rearrangement joins TRBV7-6 to TRBJ1-4; D is undetermined. CDR1 and CDR2 from the germline V gene are SGHVS and FNYEAQ. The V end lost 0 bases, the J end lost 7 bases, and 9 bases lay between the germline ends. The CDR3 sequence is 14 residues long.

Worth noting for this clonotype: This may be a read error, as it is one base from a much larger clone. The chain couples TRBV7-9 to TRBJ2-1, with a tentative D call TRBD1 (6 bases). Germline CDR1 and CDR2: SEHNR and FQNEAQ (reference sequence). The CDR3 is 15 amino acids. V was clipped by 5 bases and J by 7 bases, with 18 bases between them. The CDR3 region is CASSRPGQKDNEQFF. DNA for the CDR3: TGTGCCAGCAGCCGTCCTGGACAGAAAGATAATGAGCAGTTCTTC.

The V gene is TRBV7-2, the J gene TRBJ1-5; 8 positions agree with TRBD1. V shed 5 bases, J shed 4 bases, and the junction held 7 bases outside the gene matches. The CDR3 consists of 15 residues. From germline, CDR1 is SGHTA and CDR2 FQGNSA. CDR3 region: CASSLGQVPNQPQHF. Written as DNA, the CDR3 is TGTGCCAGCAGCCTGGGACAGGTTCCTAATCAGCCCCAGCATTTT. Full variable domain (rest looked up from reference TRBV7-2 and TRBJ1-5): GAGVSQSPSNKVTEKGKDVELRCDPISGHTALYWYRQSLGQGLEFLIYFQGNSAPDKSGLPSDRFSAERTGGSVSTLTIQRTQQEDSAVYLCASSLGQVPNQPQHFGDGTRLSIL.

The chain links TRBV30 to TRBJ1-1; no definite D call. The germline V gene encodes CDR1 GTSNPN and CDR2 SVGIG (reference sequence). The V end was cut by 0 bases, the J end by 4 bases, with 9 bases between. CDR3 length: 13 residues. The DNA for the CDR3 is TGTGCCTGGAGTGTACGGGTGGGCACTGAAGCTTTCTTT. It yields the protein CAWSVRVGTEAFF. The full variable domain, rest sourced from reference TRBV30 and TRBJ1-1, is SQTIHQWPATLVQPVGSPLSLECTVEGTSNPNLYWYRQAAGRGLQLLFYSVGIGQISSEVPQNLSASRPQDRQFILSSKKLLLSDSGFYLCAWSVRVGTEAFFGQGTRLTVV.

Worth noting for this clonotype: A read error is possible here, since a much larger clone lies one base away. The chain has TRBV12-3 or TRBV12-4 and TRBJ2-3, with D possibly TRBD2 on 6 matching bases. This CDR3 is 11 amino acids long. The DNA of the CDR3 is TGTGCCAACAGTTTAGGAGGGGCGCAGTATTTT. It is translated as CANSLGGAQYF.

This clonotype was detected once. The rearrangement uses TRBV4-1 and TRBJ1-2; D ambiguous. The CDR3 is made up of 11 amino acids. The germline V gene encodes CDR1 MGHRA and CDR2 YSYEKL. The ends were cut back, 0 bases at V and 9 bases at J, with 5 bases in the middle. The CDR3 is CASSQDMSYTF. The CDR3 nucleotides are TGCGCCAGCAGCCAAGATATGAGCTACACCTTC.

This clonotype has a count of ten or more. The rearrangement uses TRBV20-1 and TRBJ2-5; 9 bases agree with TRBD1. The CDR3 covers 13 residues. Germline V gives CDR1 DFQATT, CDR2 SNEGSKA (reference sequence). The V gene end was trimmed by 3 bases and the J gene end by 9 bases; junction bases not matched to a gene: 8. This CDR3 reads CSASQGTGLSQYF. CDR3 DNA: TGCAGTGCTAGCCAGGGGACAGGGTTATCCCAGTACTTC.

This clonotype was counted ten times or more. The CDR3 is CSVEDGQEQYF. The CDR3 DNA sequence: TGCAGCGTTGAAGATGGGCAGGAGCAGTACTTC. V and J are TRBV29-1 and TRBJ2-7; no clear D gene. The germline V gene encodes CDR1 SQVTM and CDR2 ANQGSEA. Deletions cut 0 bases from V and 7 bases from J, with 7 bases between. CDR3 size: 11 residues.

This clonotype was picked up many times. CDR3 loop: CASRSLLTITGNTEAFF. The CDR3 DNA reads TGTGCCAGCAGATCACTCCTTACGATTACAGGGAACACTGAAGCTTTCTTT. The chain links TRBV6-5 to TRBJ1-1; weak D call: TRBD1 (5 bases). The CDR3 covers 17 residues. The germline V and J ends were trimmed by 6 bases and 1 base, with 21 bases remaining between them. CDR1 is MNHEY, CDR2 SVGAGI, per germline.

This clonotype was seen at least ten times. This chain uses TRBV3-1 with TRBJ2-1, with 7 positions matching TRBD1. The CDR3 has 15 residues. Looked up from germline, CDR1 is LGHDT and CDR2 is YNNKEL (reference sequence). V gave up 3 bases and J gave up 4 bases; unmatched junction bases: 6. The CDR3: CASSHAGTAYNEQFF. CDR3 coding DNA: TGTGCCAGCAGCCACGCCGGGACAGCTTACAATGAGCAGTTCTTC.

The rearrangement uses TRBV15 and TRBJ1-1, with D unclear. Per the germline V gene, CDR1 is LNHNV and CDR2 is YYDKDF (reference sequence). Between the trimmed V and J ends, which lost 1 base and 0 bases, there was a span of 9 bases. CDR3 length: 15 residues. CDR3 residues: CATSRGGGMNTEAFF. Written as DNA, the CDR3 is TGTGCCACCAGCAGAGGGGGAGGGATGAACACTGAAGCTTTCTTT.

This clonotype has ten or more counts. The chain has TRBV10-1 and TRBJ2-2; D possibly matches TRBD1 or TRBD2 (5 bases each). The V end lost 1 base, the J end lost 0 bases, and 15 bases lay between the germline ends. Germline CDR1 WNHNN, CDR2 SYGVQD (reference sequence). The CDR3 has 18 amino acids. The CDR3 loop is CASSEWGIGAANTGELFF. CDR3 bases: TGCGCCAGCAGTGAGTGGGGGATAGGTGCGGCGAACACCGGGGAGCTGTTTTTT.

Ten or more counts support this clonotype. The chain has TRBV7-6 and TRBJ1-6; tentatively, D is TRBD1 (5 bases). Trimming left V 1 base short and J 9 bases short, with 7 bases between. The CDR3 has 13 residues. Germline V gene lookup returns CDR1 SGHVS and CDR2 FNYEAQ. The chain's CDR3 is CASSLDGTSPLHF. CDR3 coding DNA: TGTGCCAGCAGCTTAGACGGGACTTCACCCCTCCACTTT.

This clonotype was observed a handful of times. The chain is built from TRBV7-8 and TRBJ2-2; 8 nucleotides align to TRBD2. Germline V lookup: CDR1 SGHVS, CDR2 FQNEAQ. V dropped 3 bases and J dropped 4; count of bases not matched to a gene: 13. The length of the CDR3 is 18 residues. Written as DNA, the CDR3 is TGTGCCAGCAGCTTGCCCCCGGCTAGCGGGTTCCCCACCGGGGAGCTGTTTTTT. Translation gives CASSLPPASGFPTGELFF.

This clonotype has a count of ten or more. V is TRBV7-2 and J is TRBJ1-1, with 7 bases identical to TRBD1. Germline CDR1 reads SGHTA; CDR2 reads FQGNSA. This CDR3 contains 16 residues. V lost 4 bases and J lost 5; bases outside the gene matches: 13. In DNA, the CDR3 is TGTGCCAGCAGCTCTGTCGGGACAGAAATGAGGACTGAAGCTTTCTTT. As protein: CASSSVGTEMRTEAFF.